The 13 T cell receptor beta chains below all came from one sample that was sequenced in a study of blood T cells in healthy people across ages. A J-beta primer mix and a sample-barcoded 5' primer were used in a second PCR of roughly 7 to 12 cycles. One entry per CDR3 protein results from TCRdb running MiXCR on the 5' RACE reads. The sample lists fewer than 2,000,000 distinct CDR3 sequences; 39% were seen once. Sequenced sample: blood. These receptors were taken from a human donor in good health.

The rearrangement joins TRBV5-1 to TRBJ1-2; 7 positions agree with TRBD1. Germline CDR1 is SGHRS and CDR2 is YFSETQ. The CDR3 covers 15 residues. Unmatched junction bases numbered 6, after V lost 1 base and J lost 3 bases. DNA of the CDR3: TGCGCCAGCAGCTTGAGAGGAGGACAGGACTATGGCTACACCTTC. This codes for CASSLRGGQDYGYTF.

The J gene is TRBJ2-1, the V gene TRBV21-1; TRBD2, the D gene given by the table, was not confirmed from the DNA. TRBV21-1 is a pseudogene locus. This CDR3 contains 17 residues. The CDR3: CASSTRLAGGTYNEQFF. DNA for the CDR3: TGTGCCAGCAGCACCAGACTAGCGGGGGGGACGTACAATGAGCAGTTCTTC.

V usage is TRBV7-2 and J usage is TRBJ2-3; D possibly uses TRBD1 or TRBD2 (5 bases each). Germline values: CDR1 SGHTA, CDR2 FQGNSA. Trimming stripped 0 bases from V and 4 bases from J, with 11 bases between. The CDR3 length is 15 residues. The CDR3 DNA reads TGTGCCAGCAGCTTAGCGCTAATGGGGGCAGATACGCAGTATTTT. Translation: CASSLALMGADTQYF.

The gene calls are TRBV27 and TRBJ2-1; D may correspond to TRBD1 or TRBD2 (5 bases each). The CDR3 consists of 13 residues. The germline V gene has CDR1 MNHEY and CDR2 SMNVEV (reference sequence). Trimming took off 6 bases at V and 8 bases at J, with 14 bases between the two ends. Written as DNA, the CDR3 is TGTGCCAGCAGACCCCCGGGGCTAGATGAGCAGTTCTTC. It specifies CASRPPGLDEQFF.

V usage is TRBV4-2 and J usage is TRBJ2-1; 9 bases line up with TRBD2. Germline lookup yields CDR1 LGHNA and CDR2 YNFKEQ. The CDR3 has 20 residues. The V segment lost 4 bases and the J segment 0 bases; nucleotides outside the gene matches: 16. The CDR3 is CASSRLPQRGEYNSYNEQFF. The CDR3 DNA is TGTGCCAGCAGCCGCCTACCTCAGCGGGGGGAATACAACTCCTACAATGAGCAGTTCTTC.

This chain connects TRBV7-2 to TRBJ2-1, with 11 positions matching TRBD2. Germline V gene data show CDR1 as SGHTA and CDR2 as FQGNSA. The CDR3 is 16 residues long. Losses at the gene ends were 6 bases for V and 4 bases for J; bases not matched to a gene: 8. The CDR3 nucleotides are TGTGCCAGCAGATACTCACTAGCGGGGGCGTACAATGAGCAGTTCTTC. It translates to CASRYSLAGAYNEQFF.

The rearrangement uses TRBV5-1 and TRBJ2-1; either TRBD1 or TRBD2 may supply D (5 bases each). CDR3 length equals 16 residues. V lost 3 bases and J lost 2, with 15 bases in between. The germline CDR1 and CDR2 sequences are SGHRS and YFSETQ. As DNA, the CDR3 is TGCGCCAGCAGCTCGATCTGGGGACGCACCTACAATGAGCAGTTCTTC. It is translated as CASSSIWGRTYNEQFF. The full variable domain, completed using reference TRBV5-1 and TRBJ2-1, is KAGVTQTPRYLIKTRGQQVTLSCSPISGHRSVSWYQQTPGQGLQFLFEYFSETQRNKGNFPGRFSGRQFSNSRSEMNVSTLELGDSALYLCASSSIWGRTYNEQFFGPGTRLTVL.

CDR3 in amino acids: CAIRGGEGDTKQFF. CDR3 bases: TGTGCCATCAGGGGGGGGGAAGGGGACACTAAGCAGTTCTTC. This sequence joins TRBV10-3 and TRBJ2-1; a weak D match, TRBD2 (7 bases). The ends were cut back, 6 bases at V and 11 bases at J, with 20 bases in the middle. The germline CDR1 and CDR2 sequences are ENHRY and SYGVKD. The CDR3 length is 14 residues.

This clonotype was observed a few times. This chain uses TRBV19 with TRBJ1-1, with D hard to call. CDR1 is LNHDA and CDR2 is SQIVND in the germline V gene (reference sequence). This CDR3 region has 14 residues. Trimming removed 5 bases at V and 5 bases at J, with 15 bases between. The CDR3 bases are TGTGCCAGTAGTTTAGGATTGGTGGAGACTGAAGCTTTCTTT. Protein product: CASSLGLVETEAFF.

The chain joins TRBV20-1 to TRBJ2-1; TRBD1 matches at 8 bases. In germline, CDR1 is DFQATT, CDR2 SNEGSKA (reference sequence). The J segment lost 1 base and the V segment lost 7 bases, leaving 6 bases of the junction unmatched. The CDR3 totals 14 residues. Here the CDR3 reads CSVPDRDSYNEQFF. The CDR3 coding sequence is TGCAGTGTTCCGGACAGGGATTCCTACAATGAGCAGTTCTTC.

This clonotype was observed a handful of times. The CDR3 DNA sequence: TGTGCCAGCAGTTTTACTGGAGGCCGATACGAGCAGTACTTC. Translation: CASSFTGGRYEQYF. This chain joins TRBV12-3 or TRBV12-4 and TRBJ2-7; possible D gene TRBD2, 5 bases. The V end lost 3 bases, the J end lost 4 bases, and 13 bases lay between the germline ends. The CDR3 has 14 amino acids.

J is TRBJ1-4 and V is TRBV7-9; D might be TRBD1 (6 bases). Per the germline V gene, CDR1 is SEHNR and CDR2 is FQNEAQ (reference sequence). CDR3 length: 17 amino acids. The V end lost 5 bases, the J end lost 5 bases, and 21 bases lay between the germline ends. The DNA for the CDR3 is TGTGCCAGCAGCCCAGGGACAACCGCTAGTGGGAATGAAAAACTGTTTTTT. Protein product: CASSPGTTASGNEKLFF.

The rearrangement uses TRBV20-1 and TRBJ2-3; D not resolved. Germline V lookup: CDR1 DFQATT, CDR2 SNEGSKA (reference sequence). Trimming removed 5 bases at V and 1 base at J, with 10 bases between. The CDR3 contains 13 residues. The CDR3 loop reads CSAFFGRTDTQYF. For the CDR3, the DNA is TGCAGTGCTTTTTTCGGGCGCACAGATACGCAGTATTTT.